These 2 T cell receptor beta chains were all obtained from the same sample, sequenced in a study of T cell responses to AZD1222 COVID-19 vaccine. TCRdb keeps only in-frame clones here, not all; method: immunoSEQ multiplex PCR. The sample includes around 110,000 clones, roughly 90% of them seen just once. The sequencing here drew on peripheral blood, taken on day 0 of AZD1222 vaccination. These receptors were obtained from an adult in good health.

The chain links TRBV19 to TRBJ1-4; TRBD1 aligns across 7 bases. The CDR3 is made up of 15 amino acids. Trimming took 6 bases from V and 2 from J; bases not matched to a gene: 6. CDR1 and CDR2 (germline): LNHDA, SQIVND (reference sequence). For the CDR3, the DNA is TGTGCCAGTAGCGATTCGGGACAGACTAATGAAAAACTGTTTTTT. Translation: CASSDSGQTNEKLFF.

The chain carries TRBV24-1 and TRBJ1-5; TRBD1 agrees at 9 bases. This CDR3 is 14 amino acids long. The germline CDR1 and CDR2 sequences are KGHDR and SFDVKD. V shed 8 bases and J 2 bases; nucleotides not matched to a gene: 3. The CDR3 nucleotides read TGTGCCACCAAGGGACAGGGTGGCAATCAGCCCCAGCATTTT. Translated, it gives CATKGQGGNQPQHF.